A selection of T cell receptor beta chains follows, all from one sample in a study of blood T cell repertoires in COVID-19. The protocol was immunoSEQ multiplex PCR, while the TCRdb copy is restricted to in-frame clones and leaves out a portion. Here the sample spans about 160,000 clones, 60% to 85% being singletons. Material: peripheral blood. Source of these receptors: a man in his 60s with acute or convalescent COVID-19. The CDR3 runs from the conserved cysteine through the conserved F or W. A D gene is named only where the DNA matches it firmly. Not all rows give a size; the values are once, few, many and, for expanded clones, a class.

v_gene: TRBV5-1; abundance: .; d_gene: TRBD1; j_gene: TRBJ2-5; CDR3nt: TGCGCCAGCAGCTTGACAGGGGGCGGTGAGACCCAGTACTTC; CDR3aa: CASSLTGGGETQYF
v_gene: TRBV5-1; abundance: .; d_gene: TRBD1; j_gene: TRBJ2-5; CDR3nt: TGCGCCAGCAGCGGGATGGACAGGGGGCCCCAAGAGACCCAGTACTTC; CDR3aa: CASSGMDRGPQETQYF
v_gene: TRBV11-2; abundance: .; d_gene: TRBD1; j_gene: TRBJ2-1; CDR3nt: TGTGCCAGCAGCCCACAGGGGGCAAAACCCAATGAGCAGTTCTTC; CDR3aa: CASSPQGAKPNEQFF
v_gene: TRBV11-3; abundance: .; d_gene: TRBD2; j_gene: TRBJ2-5; CDR3nt: TGTGCCAGCAGCGGCCGGGGGGGGCGAGAGACCCAGTACTTC; CDR3aa: CASSGRGGRETQYF
v_gene: TRBV29-1; abundance: .; d_gene: TRBD1; j_gene: TRBJ1-6; CDR3nt: TGCAGCGTTCAGGACAGGGAGGGTTCACCCCTCCACTTT; CDR3aa: CSVQDREGSPLHF
v_gene: TRBV29-1; abundance: .; d_gene: .; j_gene: TRBJ2-3; CDR3nt: TGCAGCGTTGCGCCGGCAGGCAGCACAGATACGCAGTATTTT; CDR3aa: CSVAPAGSTDTQYF
v_gene: TRBV25-1; abundance: few; d_gene: .; j_gene: TRBJ1-1; CDR3nt: TGTGCCAGCAGTGAATATCCATTGCTAGGCATGAACACTGAAGCTTTCTTT; CDR3aa: CASSEYPLLGMNTEAFF
v_gene: TRBV18; abundance: .; d_gene: .; j_gene: TRBJ2-3; CDR3nt: TGTGCCAGCTCGCCCCCGATTATGGGAGGCACAGATACGCAGTATTTT; CDR3aa: CASSPPIMGGTDTQYF
v_gene: TRBV2; abundance: .; d_gene: TRBD1; j_gene: TRBJ2-7; CDR3nt: TGTGCCACCAAAGCAGGGCAGGGGGCCGAGCAGTACTTC; CDR3aa: CATKAGQGAEQYF
v_gene: TRBV19; abundance: once; d_gene: TRBD1; j_gene: TRBJ1-2; CDR3nt: TGTGCCAGTAGTATAGACCAGGGGGTGCTCAACTATGGCTACACCTTC; CDR3aa: CASSIDQGVLNYGYTF
v_gene: TRBV7-2; abundance: .; d_gene: TRBD1; j_gene: TRBJ1-3; CDR3nt: TGTGCCAGCAGCTTAGGATTTGGGAGGACAGGGGGCCTCGGAAACACCATATATTTT; CDR3aa: CASSLGFGRTGGLGNTIYF
v_gene: TRBV15; abundance: .; d_gene: .; j_gene: TRBJ1-1; CDR3nt: TGTGCCACCAGCAGAGATTTCGGACATTTGAACACTGAAGCTTTCTTT; CDR3aa: CATSRDFGHLNTEAFF
v_gene: TRBV7-3; abundance: .; d_gene: .; j_gene: TRBJ1-1; CDR3nt: TGTGCCAGCAGCCGACAGACATCTGACACTGAAGCTTTCTTT; CDR3aa: CASSRQTSDTEAFF
v_gene: TRBV30; abundance: few; d_gene: TRBD1; j_gene: TRBJ1-4; CDR3nt: TGTGCCTGGAGAACTAAGACAGGGTTGAATGAAAAACTGTTTTTT; CDR3aa: CAWRTKTGLNEKLFF
v_gene: TRBV7-2; abundance: .; d_gene: .; j_gene: TRBJ2-2; CDR3nt: TGTGCCAGCGGGTATCTTGGGCAGGGGACATCTGGGGAGCTGTTTTTT; CDR3aa: CASGYLGQGTSGELFF
v_gene: TRBV5-1; abundance: once; d_gene: TRBD2; j_gene: TRBJ2-3; CDR3nt: TGCGCCAGCAGCTGGGGACTAGCGGGGGGCCCAGATACGCAGTATTTT; CDR3aa: CASSWGLAGGPDTQYF
v_gene: TRBV2; abundance: once; d_gene: TRBD1; j_gene: TRBJ2-6; CDR3nt: TGTGCCAGCAGTGAATTGCCAGGGGGATATAGTGGGGCCAACGTCCTGACTTTC; CDR3aa: CASSELPGGYSGANVLTF
v_gene: TRBV7-8; abundance: .; d_gene: TRBD2; j_gene: TRBJ2-7; CDR3nt: TGTGCCAGCAGCGCGACCCCGGGAGGGGTCATCGAGCAGTACTTC; CDR3aa: CASSATPGGVIEQYF
v_gene: TRBV7-9; abundance: .; d_gene: TRBD1; j_gene: TRBJ1-6; CDR3nt: TGTGCCAGCAGCCCCTGGGACAGCAGCTCCTATAATTCACCCCTCCACTTT; CDR3aa: CASSPWDSSSYNSPLHF
v_gene: TRBV6-2/TRBV6-3; abundance: .; d_gene: TRBD1; j_gene: TRBJ1-5; CDR3nt: TGTGCCAGCAGTTACGGACAGGATGAATTAGGGCAGCCCCAGCATTTT; CDR3aa: CASSYGQDELGQPQHF
v_gene: TRBV7-2; abundance: once; d_gene: TRBD1; j_gene: TRBJ1-2; CDR3nt: TGTGCCAGCAGCCCGGACAGGGGAGATGGCTACACCTTC; CDR3aa: CASSPDRGDGYTF
v_gene: TRBV7-8; abundance: .; d_gene: TRBD1; j_gene: TRBJ1-1; CDR3nt: TGTGCCAGCAGCCCCGGGACAGGGCCTATGAACACTGAAGCTTTCTTT; CDR3aa: CASSPGTGPMNTEAFF
v_gene: TRBV19; abundance: once; d_gene: .; j_gene: TRBJ1-5; CDR3nt: TGTGCCAGTAGTATAGATTTATCGGACAGCCTTAGTCAGCCCCAGCATTTT; CDR3aa: CASSIDLSDSLSQPQHF
v_gene: TRBV10-3; abundance: .; d_gene: TRBD1; j_gene: TRBJ2-5; CDR3nt: TGTGCCATCAGTCGCCGACAGGGAAGGGAGACCCAGTACTTC; CDR3aa: CAISRRQGRETQYF
v_gene: TRBV30; abundance: .; d_gene: TRBD2; j_gene: TRBJ2-3; CDR3nt: TGTGCCTGCATTAGCGGGGGGGGAGATACGCAGTATTTT; CDR3aa: CACISGGGDTQYF
v_gene: TRBV3-1/TRBV3-2; abundance: .; d_gene: TRBD2; j_gene: TRBJ2-5; CDR3nt: TGTGCCAGCAGCCACAACGGACTGGGACTAGCACAAGAGACCCAGTACTTC; CDR3aa: CASSHNGLGLAQETQYF
v_gene: TRBV5-1; abundance: once; d_gene: .; j_gene: TRBJ2-6; CDR3nt: TGCGCCAGCCACTTGGGGAGCTCTGGGGCCAACGTCCTGACTTTC; CDR3aa: CASHLGSSGANVLTF
v_gene: TRBV11-3; abundance: .; d_gene: .; j_gene: TRBJ2-3; CDR3nt: TGTGCCAGCAGCTCTGGGGCGTTTGGCACAGATACGCAGTATTTT; CDR3aa: CASSSGAFGTDTQYF
v_gene: TRBV4-1; abundance: medium-sized; d_gene: .; j_gene: TRBJ2-5; CDR3nt: TGCGCCAGCAGCCAAGAACCCAGGGACCAAGAGACCCAGTACTTC; CDR3aa: CASSQEPRDQETQYF
v_gene: TRBV10-1; abundance: few; d_gene: .; j_gene: TRBJ1-2; CDR3nt: TGCGCCAGCAGTGAGTCGAGAGGGAAAGAAGGCTACACCTTC; CDR3aa: CASSESRGKEGYTF
v_gene: TRBV7-9; abundance: .; d_gene: .; j_gene: TRBJ2-3; CDR3nt: TGTGCCAGCAGCGCGGACTGGGGGACTCCCTCGTTTCATACGCAGTATTTT; CDR3aa: CASSADWGTPSFHTQYF
v_gene: TRBV5-4; abundance: .; d_gene: TRBD2; j_gene: TRBJ2-2; CDR3nt: TGTGCCAGCAGCACGGGACTAGCGGGGGATACCACCGGGGAGCTGTTTTTT; CDR3aa: CASSTGLAGDTTGELFF
v_gene: TRBV5-5; abundance: .; d_gene: .; j_gene: TRBJ1-1; CDR3nt: TGTGCCAGCAGCTTTGATGTGGGGCGGACTGAAGCTTTCTTT; CDR3aa: CASSFDVGRTEAFF
v_gene: TRBV9; abundance: .; d_gene: TRBD1; j_gene: TRBJ1-2; CDR3nt: TGTGCCAGCAGCGCGACAGGGAGTCACTATGGCTACACCTTC; CDR3aa: CASSATGSHYGYTF
v_gene: TRBV5-1; abundance: few; d_gene: .; j_gene: TRBJ2-3; CDR3nt: TGCGCCAGCAGCTTGGAAGGCAGGGGAAGACCCACAGATACGCAGTATTTT; CDR3aa: CASSLEGRGRPTDTQYF
v_gene: TRBV5-1; abundance: .; d_gene: TRBD1; j_gene: TRBJ2-1; CDR3nt: TGCGCCAGCAGCTTGGGGACAGGGGGTTGGGATGAGCAGTTCTTC; CDR3aa: CASSLGTGGWDEQFF
v_gene: TRBV12-5; abundance: .; d_gene: TRBD1; j_gene: TRBJ1-5; CDR3nt: TGTGCTAGTGGACCGGGACAGTCTAGCAATCAGCCCCAGCATTTT; CDR3aa: CASGPGQSSNQPQHF
v_gene: TRBV24-1; abundance: .; d_gene: .; j_gene: TRBJ2-1; CDR3nt: TGTGCCACCAGTGACCCTACTGACAGTCACTCCTACAATGAGCAGTTCTTC; CDR3aa: CATSDPTDSHSYNEQFF
v_gene: TRBV4-1; abundance: .; d_gene: .; j_gene: TRBJ1-2; CDR3nt: TGCGCCAGCAGCCAAGATTCAAGGGGCTCCTATGGCTACACCTTC; CDR3aa: CASSQDSRGSYGYTF
v_gene: TRBV18; abundance: once; d_gene: .; j_gene: TRBJ2-1; CDR3nt: TGTGCCAGCTCGGAGGGGCGCAATGAGCAGTTCTTC; CDR3aa: CASSEGRNEQFF
v_gene: TRBV7-2; abundance: .; d_gene: TRBD1; j_gene: TRBJ2-2; CDR3nt: TGTGCCAGCAGCGCACGGACAGGGGCGGGGGAGCTGTTTTTT; CDR3aa: CASSARTGAGELFF
v_gene: TRBV6-5; abundance: .; d_gene: TRBD1; j_gene: TRBJ2-7; CDR3nt: TGTGCCAGCAGACCCGGGACAGGGGACTCCTACGAGCAGTACTTC; CDR3aa: CASRPGTGDSYEQYF
v_gene: TRBV7-8; abundance: .; d_gene: TRBD1; j_gene: TRBJ1-1; CDR3nt: TGTGCCAGCAGCCCTCAGACAGGGTTTCGTGGTGGGGCTTTCTTT; CDR3aa: CASSPQTGFRGGAFF
v_gene: TRBV11-3; abundance: .; d_gene: TRBD2; j_gene: TRBJ2-5; CDR3nt: TGTGCCAGCAGCGCCAACGGCGGGGGTGAGACCCAGTACTTC; CDR3aa: CASSANGGGETQYF
v_gene: TRBV4-2; abundance: .; d_gene: TRBD1; j_gene: TRBJ2-7; CDR3nt: TGTGCCAGCAGCCCGACGACAGGGAGCGAGCAGTACTTC; CDR3aa: CASSPTTGSEQYF
v_gene: TRBV13; abundance: .; d_gene: .; j_gene: TRBJ1-2; CDR3nt: TGTGCCAGCAGCTTAGTGAAGGGGTCCCATGGCTACACCTTC; CDR3aa: CASSLVKGSHGYTF
v_gene: TRBV7-3; abundance: .; d_gene: .; j_gene: TRBJ2-1; CDR3nt: TGTGCCAGCAGCCAACTGGCGGGCGTCTACAATGAGCAGTTCTTC; CDR3aa: CASSQLAGVYNEQFF
v_gene: TRBV7-3; abundance: .; d_gene: .; j_gene: TRBJ2-3; CDR3nt: TGTGCCAGCAGCGAACATAGCACAGATACGCAGTATTTT; CDR3aa: CASSEHSTDTQYF
v_gene: TRBV7-2; abundance: .; d_gene: .; j_gene: TRBJ2-5; CDR3nt: TGTGCCAGCAGCTTCATTGAGGGGGCGGGGGAGACCCAGTACTTC; CDR3aa: CASSFIEGAGETQYF
v_gene: TRBV4-2; abundance: .; d_gene: .; j_gene: TRBJ2-3; CDR3nt: TGTGCCAGCAGCCAGCTTGGACACGTTGATACGCAGTATTTT; CDR3aa: CASSQLGHVDTQYF
v_gene: TRBV4-3; abundance: .; d_gene: .; j_gene: TRBJ1-1; CDR3nt: TGCGCCAGCAGCCAAGATCTGGGGGCGAGCACTGAAGCTTTCTTT; CDR3aa: CASSQDLGASTEAFF
v_gene: TRBV4-1; abundance: few; d_gene: .; j_gene: TRBJ2-1; CDR3nt: TGCGCCAGCAGCCAAGATTCAGGGGTTCTGTTCTTC; CDR3aa: CASSQDSGVLFF